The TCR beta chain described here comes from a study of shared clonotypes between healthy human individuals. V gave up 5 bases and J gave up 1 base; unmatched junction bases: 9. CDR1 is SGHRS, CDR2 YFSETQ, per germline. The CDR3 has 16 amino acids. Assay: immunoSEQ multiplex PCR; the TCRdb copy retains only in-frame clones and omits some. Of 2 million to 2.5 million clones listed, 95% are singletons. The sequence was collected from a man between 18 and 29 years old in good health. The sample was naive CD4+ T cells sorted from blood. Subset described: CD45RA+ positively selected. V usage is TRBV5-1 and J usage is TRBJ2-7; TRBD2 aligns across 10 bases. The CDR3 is CASSSMTSGRSYEQYF. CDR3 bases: TGCGCCAGCAGTTCGATGACTAGCGGGCGTTCCTACGAGCAGTACTTC. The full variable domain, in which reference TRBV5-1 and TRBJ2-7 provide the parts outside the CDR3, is KAGVTQTPRYLIKTRGQQVTLSCSPISGHRSVSWYQQTPGQGLQFLFEYFSETQRNKGNFPGRFSGRQFSNSRSEMNVSTLELGDSALYLCASSSMTSGRSYEQYFGPGTRLTVT.